These T cell receptor beta chains were read from a single sample in a study of T cells in Graves' hyperthyroidism and ophthalmopathy. A single record per CDR3 protein comes from TCRdb applying MiXCR to the multiplex PCR reads. The sample has around 690,000 distinct CDR3 sequences, roughly 17% seen once. The sequenced sample consisted of blood. The receptors here all came from a man in his forties or fifties with Graves' hyperthyroidism. Each CDR3 is given without its conserved first and last residue. Part of the rows lack a size; the others show once, few, many or a class for expanded clones.

j_call: TRBJ2-3
clone_size: NA
cdr3_length: 11
v_call: TRBV10-3
cdr3_aa: AINVGPEDTQY

j_call: TRBJ1-2
clone_size: many
cdr3_length: 12
v_call: TRBV25-1
cdr3_aa: ASSEEQFPYGYT

j_call: TRBJ2-7
clone_size: few
cdr3_length: 12
v_call: TRBV20-1
cdr3_aa: SARGLAGGYEQY

j_call: TRBJ2-1
clone_size: many
cdr3_length: 15
v_call: TRBV15
cdr3_aa: ATSGTSGGISYNEQF

j_call: TRBJ2-1
clone_size: many
cdr3_length: 13
v_call: TRBV12-3/TRBV12-4
cdr3_aa: ASSFTSGRNNEQF

j_call: TRBJ1-1
clone_size: NA
cdr3_length: 9
v_call: TRBV27
cdr3_aa: ASYRYTEAF

j_call: TRBJ2-4
clone_size: NA
cdr3_length: 15
v_call: TRBV2
cdr3_aa: ASSEDLSDRAKNIQY

j_call: TRBJ1-5
clone_size: NA
cdr3_length: 13
v_call: TRBV16
cdr3_aa: ASSQAGGPNQPQH

j_call: TRBJ2-1
clone_size: few
cdr3_length: 11
v_call: TRBV4-3
cdr3_aa: ASSQDMVNEQF

j_call: TRBJ2-7
clone_size: many
cdr3_length: 11
v_call: TRBV10-3
cdr3_aa: ATSFGASEEQY

j_call: TRBJ2-7
clone_size: many
cdr3_length: 12
v_call: TRBV12-3/TRBV12-4
cdr3_aa: ASSGDLSTYEQY

j_call: TRBJ2-7
clone_size: many
cdr3_length: 11
v_call: TRBV2
cdr3_aa: ASREGEPYEQY

j_call: TRBJ2-1
clone_size: few
cdr3_length: 15
v_call: TRBV4-3
cdr3_aa: ASSQETRTGKLDEQF

j_call: TRBJ1-1
clone_size: few
cdr3_length: 13
v_call: TRBV18
cdr3_aa: ASSPGSGSNTEAF

j_call: TRBJ2-7
clone_size: many
cdr3_length: 13
v_call: TRBV6-1
cdr3_aa: ASSRTSRDSYEQY

j_call: TRBJ2-7
clone_size: many
cdr3_length: 13
v_call: TRBV10-3
cdr3_aa: AISDPSVPSYEQY

j_call: TRBJ2-5
clone_size: many
cdr3_length: 11
v_call: TRBV24-1
cdr3_aa: ATSETGRETQY

j_call: TRBJ2-7
clone_size: NA
cdr3_length: 15
v_call: TRBV11-2
cdr3_aa: ASSLKGVSGRAREQY

j_call: TRBJ2-1
clone_size: NA
cdr3_length: 13
v_call: TRBV20-1
cdr3_aa: SAPPSSGRYNEQF

j_call: TRBJ1-1
clone_size: NA
cdr3_length: 12
v_call: TRBV20-1
cdr3_aa: SASDTSQNTEAF

j_call: TRBJ2-1
clone_size: many
cdr3_length: 11
v_call: TRBV9
cdr3_aa: ASSVGDHNEQF

j_call: TRBJ1-4
clone_size: NA
cdr3_length: 12
v_call: TRBV10-3
cdr3_aa: AISTTGTGEKLF

j_call: TRBJ2-3
clone_size: NA
cdr3_length: 10
v_call: TRBV6-1
cdr3_aa: ASSENTRTQY

j_call: TRBJ2-7
clone_size: few
cdr3_length: 13
v_call: TRBV6-2/TRBV6-3
cdr3_aa: ASSWGNRGSHEQY